Listed below are T cell receptor beta chains from one sample, sequenced in a study of T cells after yellow fever vaccination. MiXCR, run by TCRdb on the 5' RACE reads, gives a single entry per CDR3 protein. The sample carries about 630,000 distinct CDR3 sequences, roughly an eighth recorded once. The sequences come from PBMCs, collected on the day of the yellow fever booster vaccination. Receptors originate from a man aged 30-40 years who received the YFV17D yellow fever vaccine. Each CDR3 is given with its conserved first and last residue. Fields, in order: J gene, V gene, D gene, clone size, CDR3 DNA, CDR3 protein. The D gene is left open where the match is weak. Clone size is given for some rows only: seen once, a few or many times, or a class if the clone is expanded.

J: TRBJ2-3; V: TRBV29-1; D: .; size: .; DNA: TGCAGCGTTGAGTTCGGGTGGTCTAGCGGCACAGATACGCAGTATTTT; CDR3: CSVEFGWSSGTDTQYF
J: TRBJ2-1; V: TRBV20-1; D: TRBD2; size: few; DNA: TGCAGTGCTAGAGATAGGACTAGGGTCGACAATGAGCAGTTCTTC; CDR3: CSARDRTRVDNEQFF
J: TRBJ1-2; V: TRBV25-1; D: .; size: .; DNA: TGTGCCAGCAGTGAGGCAACAGTCCTAAATGGCTACACCTTC; CDR3: CASSEATVLNGYTF
J: TRBJ2-1; V: TRBV20-1; D: TRBD2; size: .; DNA: TGCAGTGCTAGAGATCTCGGTAGGGCGGGAGGTTTGGACAATGAGCAGTTCTTC; CDR3: CSARDLGRAGGLDNEQFF
J: TRBJ2-7; V: TRBV28; D: TRBD1; size: .; DNA: TGTGCCAGTCTACAGGGGGCTACCTACGAGCAGTACTTC; CDR3: CASLQGATYEQYF
J: TRBJ2-3; V: TRBV9; D: TRBD1; size: .; DNA: TGTGCCAGCAGCGGCAGGGGGCTGGGCACAGATACGCAGTATTTT; CDR3: CASSGRGLGTDTQYF
J: TRBJ2-2; V: TRBV5-1; D: TRBD2; size: few; DNA: TGCGCCAGCAGCACGACTAGCGGGAAAATCGGGGAGCTGTTTTTT; CDR3: CASSTTSGKIGELFF
J: TRBJ2-4; V: TRBV28; D: TRBD2; size: few; DNA: TGTGCCAGCTCGGCCCCTCTAGCGGGAGTCAAAAACATTCAGTACTTC; CDR3: CASSAPLAGVKNIQYF
J: TRBJ1-2; V: TRBV5-5; D: .; size: .; DNA: TGTGCCAGCAGCTTGGCGACCCGGTCCTCAGACTATGGCTACACCTTC; CDR3: CASSLATRSSDYGYTF
J: TRBJ2-1; V: TRBV19; D: .; size: .; DNA: TGTGCCAGTAGTACCTCTTCTGCGGGGCAGTTCTTC; CDR3: CASSTSSAGQFF
J: TRBJ1-2; V: TRBV2; D: TRBD1; size: .; DNA: TGTGCCAGCCTGCGGACAGGTTATGGCTACACCTTC; CDR3: CASLRTGYGYTF
J: TRBJ2-6; V: TRBV30; D: .; size: .; DNA: TGTGCCTGGAGGAAGAACGGTTACTCTGGGGCCAACGTCCTGACTTTC; CDR3: CAWRKNGYSGANVLTF
J: TRBJ2-4; V: TRBV7-2; D: TRBD1; size: .; DNA: TGTGCCAGCAGCCACGACAGGGGAGCCAAAAACATTCAGTACTTC; CDR3: CASSHDRGAKNIQYF
J: TRBJ2-3; V: TRBV20-1; D: TRBD2; size: .; DNA: TGCAGGTCCGGGACTAGCGGGAGGGCCCCAACAGATACGCAGTATTTT; CDR3: CRSGTSGRAPTDTQYF
J: TRBJ2-2; V: TRBV20-1; D: TRBD2; size: .; DNA: TGCAGTGCCCCCCTCAGCGGGGGGGCCGGCGGGGAGCTGTTTTTT; CDR3: CSAPLSGGAGGELFF
J: TRBJ2-5; V: TRBV7-2; D: .; size: few; DNA: TGTGCCAGCAGTGCAGGGGTTGGAGAGACCCAGTACTTC; CDR3: CASSAGVGETQYF
J: TRBJ2-7; V: TRBV19; D: .; size: .; DNA: TGTGCCAGTAGTTATCGGAAGAGCTCCTACGAGCAGTACTTC; CDR3: CASSYRKSSYEQYF
J: TRBJ2-2; V: TRBV11-2; D: .; size: few; DNA: TGTGCCAGCAGCTTAGCGGGTCGGAGCCACACCGGGGAGCTGTTTTTT; CDR3: CASSLAGRSHTGELFF
J: TRBJ2-1; V: TRBV6-6; D: .; size: many; DNA: TGTGCCAGCAGCCTAAACCTATGGGCGGAGGCGTTCTTC; CDR3: CASSLNLWAEAFF
J: TRBJ2-7; V: TRBV20-1; D: TRBD2; size: .; DNA: TGCAGTGCTAGACCCACTAGCGGGAGCTTGTACGAGCAGTACTTC; CDR3: CSARPTSGSLYEQYF
J: TRBJ2-1; V: TRBV10-2; D: TRBD1; size: .; DNA: TGCGCCAGCAGTGAGTCGGGGAGGACAGGGGGTCTCAATGAGCAGTTCTTC; CDR3: CASSESGRTGGLNEQFF
J: TRBJ2-5; V: TRBV5-4; D: TRBD1; size: .; DNA: TGTGCCAGCAGCTCCCCCGGGACAGCATTAGAGACCCAGTACTTC; CDR3: CASSSPGTALETQYF
J: TRBJ2-2; V: TRBV5-1; D: .; size: .; DNA: TGCGCCAGCAGCTTGGGTGCTGTCCAGTCGGGGGAGCTGTTTTTT; CDR3: CASSLGAVQSGELFF
J: TRBJ2-1; V: TRBV18; D: TRBD2; size: few; DNA: TGTGCCAGCTCAGGTACTAGCGGGATTTCGAATGAGCAGTTCTTC; CDR3: CASSGTSGISNEQFF
J: TRBJ1-1; V: TRBV6-6; D: TRBD1; size: .; DNA: TGTGCCAGCAGTCGGGGGACAGGTGAACGAGCTTTCTTT; CDR3: CASSRGTGERAFF
J: TRBJ1-4; V: TRBV4-2; D: .; size: few; DNA: TGTGCCAGCAGCCAAGCGGGAGAAACTAATGAAAAACTGTTTTTT; CDR3: CASSQAGETNEKLFF
J: TRBJ2-1; V: TRBV24-1; D: .; size: few; DNA: TGTGCCACCACAGGTAGCGGTAATGAGCAGTTCTTC; CDR3: CATTGSGNEQFF
J: TRBJ2-7; V: TRBV5-6; D: TRBD2; size: many; DNA: TGTGCCAGCAGCTTAGAGAGGAGACTAGCGGGCCACGACTTC; CDR3: CASSLERRLAGHDF
J: TRBJ2-7; V: TRBV6-1; D: TRBD2; size: few; DNA: TGTGCCAGCAGGGTCGCGGGAGGCCGTCAGCAGTACTTC; CDR3: CASRVAGGRQQYF
J: TRBJ1-4; V: TRBV7-2; D: TRBD1; size: few; DNA: TGTGCCAGCAGCTCCAACTCAGGGGGCAATGAAGAAAAACTGTTTTTT; CDR3: CASSSNSGGNEEKLFF
J: TRBJ2-7; V: TRBV29-1; D: .; size: few; DNA: TGCAGCGTTGGTAGGAGCTCCTACGAGCAGTACTTC; CDR3: CSVGRSSYEQYF
J: TRBJ2-1; V: TRBV20-1; D: .; size: few; DNA: TGCAGTGCTAGTTCTAGCATAGCCTACAATGAGCAGTTCTTC; CDR3: CSASSSIAYNEQFF
J: TRBJ2-7; V: TRBV4-1; D: .; size: few; DNA: TGCGCCAGCAGCCCCCGGGACAGCGGGACCTACGAGCAGTACTTC; CDR3: CASSPRDSGTYEQYF
J: TRBJ2-5; V: TRBV5-1; D: .; size: .; DNA: TGCGCCAGCAGCGTCCCCGGGACGGAAGAGACCCAGTACTTC; CDR3: CASSVPGTEETQYF
J: TRBJ2-2; V: TRBV7-2; D: .; size: many; DNA: TGTGCCAGCACCCCCCCTACCGGGGAGCTGTTTTTT; CDR3: CASTPPTGELFF
J: TRBJ2-1; V: TRBV2; D: .; size: few; DNA: TGTGCCAGTCAAGGAGTAGCGGTCCACAATGAGCAGTTCTTC; CDR3: CASQGVAVHNEQFF
J: TRBJ2-1; V: TRBV5-1; D: TRBD1; size: .; DNA: TGCGCCAGCAGCTTGGTTGGGACAGGGACCGATGAGCAGTTCTTC; CDR3: CASSLVGTGTDEQFF
J: TRBJ2-7; V: TRBV4-3; D: .; size: many; DNA: TGCGCCAGCAGCCAAGATCAGGGTCACGAGCAGTACTTC; CDR3: CASSQDQGHEQYF
J: TRBJ1-2; V: TRBV18; D: .; size: .; DNA: TGTGCCAGCTCACCACTGAGGGGTCGAGACTATGGCTACACCTTC; CDR3: CASSPLRGRDYGYTF